This T cell receptor beta chain emerged from a study of blood T cell repertoires in COVID-19 (TCRdb year 2020). Study-wide context: Samples from collaborators originated in the United States, Italy and Spain and spanned both the acute and convalescent phases of COVID-19. A de-identified subject ID, COVID-19 status, age in years and sex were almost always included in the sample metadata. The repertoires were released in a freely available public database meant as a resource for research on the immune response to SARS-CoV-2. Deeply sampled blood TCRbeta repertoires from subjects exposed to, actively infected with, or recovered from COVID-19 were included in the dataset. Where HLA class I and class II types were available, the types were taken from metadata supplied by the sample provider, not from assay-based typing. Samples came from the ongoing ImmuneRACE study (first 160 participants) plus 1,254 subjects from 6 global collaborators. The material from the prospective study consisted of cDNA or gDNA derived from T cells, B-cell-depleted T cells, or PBMCs.

Paper-wide results and their limitations: Clinical and demographic metadata were provided uncurated, with the amount varying by source and participant.

The immunoSEQ Assay, a bias-controlled multiplex PCR, was used to amplify TCRbeta CDR3 regions from genomic DNA. Turning to the authors' computational methods: Nucleated cell counts per sample were estimated from amplification of reference gene primers within the assay. To quantify the absolute abundance of each unique TCRbeta CDR3 rearrangement, sequence reads were collapsed and filtered. For each sample, productive Simpson clonality was calculated as the square root of Simpson's diversity index across productive rearrangements. The source is immuneACCESS, and TCRdb retained only in-frame sequences with V and J called. Part of the clones is not carried over; for the studies checked, unresolved V genes explain less than half of this, and the remainder is unexplained. V, J and clone size derive from that table, while D and trimming were established from the DNA sequence. Recorded for this sample are about 150,000 clones; approximately 91% of them occurred a single time. The ten largest clones capture approximately 0.48% of the sample.

Comments on this clone: No cognate antigen has been identified for it. The sample holds no much larger clone one base away, and base qualities are not on file.

Collaborating institutions collected whole blood in K2EDTA tubes following their own protocols. For TCRbeta analysis, collaborator samples were shipped as frozen whole blood, as isolated PBMCs, or as DNA extracted from either sample type. Counted from cysteine to phenylalanine, this CDR3 has 14 amino acids. Only the CDR3 DNA is retained, 42 bases long and in frame from the first base. CDR1 and CDR2 are drawn from the germline V gene: MDHEN, SYDVKM. The germline ends are 12 bases apart after V is trimmed by 2 bases and J by 7 bases. Sequenced sample: peripheral blood. Here the chain combines TRBV28 and TRBJ2-4; TRBD2 is a weak D gene call, 6 bases matching. The clonotype comes from a man in his fifties with acute or convalescent COVID-19. The CDR3: CASSLIEGGNIQYF. The DNA sequence is as follows: TGTGCCAGCAGTTTAATCGAGGGAGGCAACATTCAGTACTTC.